This entry lists 15 T cell receptor beta chains sequenced from one sample in a study of cytomegalovirus exposure and HLA in healthy donors. The PCR made use of 60 Vbeta and 13 Jbeta primers. Assay used: immunoSEQ multiplex PCR; TCRdb lists only in-frame clones, some missing. The top ten hold around 7% of the sample, which has over 120,000 clones, roughly 82% seen once. The sample comprised PBMCs. All receptors derive from a man aged 30 to 45 in good health and CMV-seronegative.

The sample holds one count of this clone. The chain employs TRBV5-1 and TRBJ1-2; no firm D call. The CDR3 length is 14 residues. Germline CDR1 is SGHRS and CDR2 is YFSETQ. V was cut by 2 bases and J by 0 bases, with 8 bases left in between. The CDR3 reads CASSFQLSNYGYTF. DNA of the CDR3: TGCGCCAGCAGCTTCCAGTTATCTAACTATGGCTACACCTTC.

The chain recombines TRBV14 with TRBJ1-2, with D tentatively TRBD1 (5 bases). With 4 bases removed from V and 10 bases from J, the gap between germline ends came to 16 bases. Germline CDR1 SGHDN, CDR2 FVKESK. The CDR3 is made up of 13 amino acids. DNA of the CDR3: TGTGCCAGCAGCCCGGCCACGGGAGGGGACTACACCTTC. This translates into CASSPATGGDYTF.

In regard to this clone: One junction end disagrees with the germline gene, perhaps due to a read error. The V call is TRBV29-1, the J call TRBJ2-6; the D gene is possibly TRBD2 (6 bases). The CDR3 extends over 16 amino acids. Germline V gene data show CDR1 as SQVTM and CDR2 as ANQGSEA. The CDR3: CSAWDSVYSGANGLTF. The CDR3 DNA is TGCAGCGCCTGGGACTCGGTCTACTCTGGGGCCAACGGCCTGACTTTC.

Of note for this clone: One end of the junction varies from germline; a read error may be responsible. The chain carries TRBV5-1 and TRBJ2-3; 8 nucleotides agree with TRBD2. This CDR3 has 16 amino acids. The germline CDR1 and CDR2 sequences are SGHRS and YFSETQ. The CDR3 here is CASSLPRGGSTGTQYF. Written as DNA, the CDR3 is TGCGCCAGCAGCTTGCCTCGGGGGGGTAGCACAGGTACGCAGTATTTT.

The chain joins TRBV25-1 to TRBJ2-7; 7 bases match TRBD1. Germline CDR1 reads MGHDK; CDR2 reads SYGVNS. This CDR3 is built from 14 residues. With 6 bases clipped from V and 3 bases from J, the junction kept 8 bases outside the gene matches. The DNA for the CDR3 is TGTGCCAGCAGGCTCCGGGACAGACACTACGAGCAGTACTTC. Encoded protein: CASRLRDRHYEQYF.

This clone was observed a few times. The chain recombines TRBV6-5 with TRBJ2-1, with D perhaps matching TRBD1 (5 bases). Looked up from germline, CDR1 is MNHEY and CDR2 is SVGAGI. This CDR3 region has 16 residues. The V gene lost 8 bases and the J gene lost 5 bases, with 22 bases spanning the gap. CDR3 nucleotides: TGTGCCAGCTGTTGGAATGGACATGGCCCGAACAATGAGCAGTTCTTC. The encoded protein is CASCWNGHGPNNEQFF.

V is TRBV5-1 and J is TRBJ1-1; D gene uncertain. Germline assignment: CDR1 SGHRS and CDR2 YFSETQ. Trimming removed 1 base at V and 1 base at J, with 11 bases between. The CDR3 covers 15 residues. CDR3 amino acids: CASSLSQTRNTEAFF. The CDR3 DNA reads TGCGCCAGCAGCTTGAGTCAGACTAGGAACACTGAAGCTTTCTTT. Filled out from reference TRBV5-1 and TRBJ1-1, the complete variable domain reads KAGVTQTPRYLIKTRGQQVTLSCSPISGHRSVSWYQQTPGQGLQFLFEYFSETQRNKGNFPGRFSGRQFSNSRSEMNVSTLELGDSALYLCASSLSQTRNTEAFFGQGTRLTVV.

The chain uses TRBV19 and TRBJ1-1; weak D call: TRBD1 (5 bases). The CDR3 length is 16 residues. Between the trimmed V and J ends, which lost 10 bases and 2 bases, there was a span of 23 bases. The germline CDR1 and CDR2 sequences are LNHDA and SQIVND (reference sequence). The CDR3 spells CATSQGNGESNTEAFF. The CDR3 DNA is TGTGCCACCAGTCAGGGCAACGGCGAGTCTAACACTGAAGCTTTCTTT.

V usage is TRBV10-1 and J usage is TRBJ1-4; the match to TRBD1 covers 12 bases. This CDR3 contains 15 residues. V lost 8 bases, J lost 7 bases, and 8 bases stayed unmatched. Germline-derived CDR1 and CDR2 are WNHNN and SYGVQD (reference sequence). CDR3 nucleotides: TGCGCCAGCCGACTTGGGACAGGGGGCCGTGAAAAACTGTTTTTT. It specifies CASRLGTGGREKLFF.

The J gene is TRBJ1-2, the V gene TRBV28; 9 bases line up with TRBD1. The CDR3 runs to 13 residues. The germline gives CDR1 MDHEN, CDR2 SYDVKM. V trimming: 4 bases; J trimming: 7 bases; junction bases outside the gene matches: 4. The CDR3: CASSWDREAGYTF. The CDR3 nucleotides read TGTGCCAGCAGTTGGGACAGGGAGGCTGGCTACACCTTC.

This chain links TRBV6-1 with TRBJ2-1; the D is unclear. Germline V gene sequence: CDR1 MNHNS, CDR2 SASEGT. CDR3 length: 14 amino acids. V was cut by 7 bases and J by 8 bases, with 18 bases left in between. The DNA for the CDR3 is TGTGCCAGCATCTCCGACGGAAGAGGTTATGAGCAGTTCTTC. It encodes CASISDGRGYEQFF.

This chain joins TRBV2 and TRBJ2-1; weak D call: TRBD1 (6 bases). Germline V gives CDR1 SNHLY, CDR2 FYNNEI. Between the trimmed V and J ends, which lost 3 bases and 15 bases, there was a span of 21 bases. The CDR3 contains 14 residues. The CDR3 DNA is TGTGCCAGCAGTGAGAGGGGGACCGCCGGTATTATGTTCTTC. Encoded protein: CASSERGTAGIMFF.

This chain joins TRBV29-1 and TRBJ2-7, with TRBD1 identical over 7 bases. The V and J ends lost 8 bases and 1 base, in that order; junction bases with no gene match: 8. The CDR3 extends over 13 amino acids. Per the germline V gene, CDR1 is SQVTM and CDR2 is ANQGSEA. As DNA, the CDR3 is TGCAGCCCTCGAGGGGGACAGTCCTACGAGCAGTACTTC. Its translation is CSPRGGQSYEQYF.

The CDR3 sequence: CASSLPGRNNSPLHF. The CDR3 coding sequence is TGTGCCAGCAGCTTACCCGGCAGGAATAATTCACCCCTCCACTTT. The rearrangement joins TRBV5-6 to TRBJ1-6; no clear D. Per the germline V gene, CDR1 is SGHDT and CDR2 is YYEEEE. V shed 2 bases and J shed 5 bases, with 11 bases lying between them. The CDR3 runs to 15 residues.

This rearrangement joins TRBV25-1 to TRBJ2-1; D possibly corresponds to TRBD1 (6 bases). Germline loops: CDR1 MGHDK, CDR2 SYGVNS. This CDR3 is 15 amino acids long. V was cut by 5 bases and J by 7 bases, with 18 bases left in between. In nucleotides, the CDR3 is TGTGCCAGCAGTTCCCAGGAAGGGGGTTCGAATGAGCAGTTCTTC. This translates into CASSSQEGGSNEQFF.